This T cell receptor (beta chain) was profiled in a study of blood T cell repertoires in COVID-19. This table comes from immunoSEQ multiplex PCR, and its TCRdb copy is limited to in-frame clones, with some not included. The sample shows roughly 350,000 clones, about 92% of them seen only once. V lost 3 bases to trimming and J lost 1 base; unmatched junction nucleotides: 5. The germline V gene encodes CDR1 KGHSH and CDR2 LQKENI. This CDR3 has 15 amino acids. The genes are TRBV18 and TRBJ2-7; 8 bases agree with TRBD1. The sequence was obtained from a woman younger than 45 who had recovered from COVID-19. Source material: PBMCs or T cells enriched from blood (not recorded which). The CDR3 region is CASSPATGESYEQYF. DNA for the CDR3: TGTGCCAGCTCACCGGCGACAGGGGAGTCCTACGAGCAGTACTTC.